Below, 18 T cell receptor beta chains from the same sample are listed, as sequenced in a study of cytomegalovirus exposure and HLA in healthy donors. Primers for the PCR totalled 60 Vbeta and 13 Jbeta. Some clones are missing from TCRdb's copy, which holds only in-frame ones; the method was immunoSEQ multiplex PCR. The table lists about 170,000 clones, 85% of them singletons. What was sequenced was PBMCs. The receptors here all came from a man in his thirties or forties in good health and CMV-seropositive.

This chain connects TRBV27 to TRBJ2-7; no clear D. V was cut by 4 bases and J by 0 bases, with 10 bases left in between. Germline assignment: CDR1 MNHEY and CDR2 SMNVEV (reference sequence). CDR3 length: 14 residues. CDR3 coding DNA: TGTGCCAGCAGTTCCGCGCGTTTCTCCTACGAGCAGTACTTC. It is translated as CASSSARFSYEQYF.

This rearrangement joins TRBV7-2 to TRBJ1-2, with D perhaps TRBD1 (6 bases). The CDR3 sequence is 13 residues long. Germline V gene data show CDR1 as SGHTA and CDR2 as FQGNSA. Trimming removed 1 base at V and 8 bases at J, with 11 bases between. CDR3 loop: CASSLDPGAGYTF. Written as DNA, the CDR3 is TGTGCCAGCAGCTTAGATCCAGGGGCCGGCTACACCTTC.

The chain uses TRBV4-1 and TRBJ2-1; tentatively, D is TRBD1 (5 bases). The CDR3 has 12 amino acids. With 1 base removed from V and 8 bases from J, the gap between germline ends came to 6 bases. Germline CDR1 reads MGHRA; CDR2 reads YSYEKL. CDR3 loop: CASSQGGYEQFF. CDR3 DNA: TGCGCCAGCAGCCAAGGGGGCTATGAGCAGTTCTTC.

The chain uses TRBV25-1 and TRBJ2-1, with a possible D match to TRBD1 (6 bases). V lost 4 bases, J lost 5 bases, and 9 bases lay in between. The CDR3 sequence is 13 residues long. CDR1 and CDR2 from the germline V gene are MGHDK and SYGVNS. In nucleotides, the CDR3 is TGTGCCAGCAGTGTTTACAGGGACAATGAGCAGTTCTTC. This translates into CASSVYRDNEQFF.

V gene TRBV7-9 combines with J gene TRBJ2-7; TRBD2 matches 7 bases. This CDR3 has 15 residues. The V gene end was trimmed by 1 base and the J gene end by 7 bases; junction bases not matched to a gene: 10. In germline, CDR1 is SEHNR, CDR2 FQNEAQ (reference sequence). CDR3 bases: TGTGCCAGCAGCTTAGAACTAGCGCTGGCCCGGGAGCAGTACTTC. Its protein product is CASSLELALAREQYF.

This clone was observed a single time. The rearrangement uses TRBV7-9 and TRBJ1-4; D not resolved. The ends were cut back, 7 bases at V and 3 bases at J, with 9 bases in the middle. Germline V gene sequence: CDR1 SEHNR, CDR2 FQNEAQ (reference sequence). This CDR3 is built from 13 residues. Here the CDR3 DNA reads TGTGCCAGCAAGGCGGAGGCTAATGAAAAACTGTTTTTT. It is translated as CASKAEANEKLFF.

This chain joins TRBV5-4 and TRBJ2-5, with D unclear. CDR1 is SGHNT, CDR2 YYREEE, per germline (reference sequence). The CDR3 is 16 amino acids. The V gene lost 2 bases and the J gene lost 3 bases, with 17 bases spanning the gap. The CDR3 reads CASSFETELTEETQYF. DNA for the CDR3: TGTGCCAGCAGCTTCGAAACAGAGCTCACCGAAGAGACCCAGTACTTC.

The rearrangement joins TRBV9 to TRBJ2-6; 8 positions agree with TRBD1. This CDR3 is built from 21 residues. Germline-derived CDR1 and CDR2 are SGDLS and YYNGEE. The junction had 17 bases not matched to a gene; V was cut back by 2 bases and J by 1 base. CDR3 DNA: TGTGCCAGCAGCGTCGACAGGGGTCCTACTAAAGGGATATCTGGGGCCAACGTCCTGACTTTC. It codes for CASSVDRGPTKGISGANVLTF.

The chain recombines TRBV7-3 with TRBJ2-3; D gene unclear. V lost 2 bases and J lost 1, with 7 bases in between. There are 14 residues in the CDR3. Per the germline V gene, CDR1 is SGHTA and CDR2 is FQGTGA. The CDR3 sequence: CASSLDSGTDTQYF. In nucleotides, the CDR3 is TGTGCCAGCAGCTTAGATTCGGGCACAGATACGCAGTATTTT. The entire variable domain, with the rest obtained from reference TRBV7-3 and TRBJ2-3, is as follows: GAGVSQTPSNKVTEKGKYVELRCDPISGHTALYWYRQSLGQGPEFLIYFQGTGAADDSGLPNDRFFAVRPEGSVSTLKIQRTERGDSAVYLCASSLDSGTDTQYFGPGTRLTVL.

This chain uses TRBV7-9 with TRBJ2-1; 8 positions match TRBD2. Unmatched junction bases numbered 4, after V lost 1 base and J lost 2 bases. In germline, CDR1 is SEHNR, CDR2 FQNEAQ (reference sequence). This CDR3 contains 16 residues. The CDR3 sequence: CASSLEERGPYNEQFF. CDR3 sequence (DNA): TGTGCCAGCAGCTTAGAAGAGCGGGGGCCCTACAATGAGCAGTTCTTC.

The rearrangement uses TRBV4-1 and TRBJ2-3, with D perhaps TRBD2 (6 bases). The germline V and J ends were trimmed by 4 bases and 2 bases, with 16 bases remaining between them. Germline assignment: CDR1 MGHRA and CDR2 YSYEKL. The CDR3 totals 16 residues. CDR3 residues: CASSRSLASPTDTQYF. The CDR3 bases are TGCGCCAGCAGCCGCTCCCTAGCGTCACCCACAGATACGCAGTATTTT.

V and J are TRBV15 and TRBJ2-1; 10 nucleotides line up with TRBD2. Germline CDR1 and CDR2: LNHNV and YYDKDF (reference sequence). The CDR3 covers 11 residues. After removal of 8 bases from V and 15 bases from J, the junction contained 7 bases not matched to a gene. The CDR3 sequence: CATAAGTSAFF. The CDR3 coding sequence is TGTGCCACCGCTGCCGGGACTAGCGCGTTCTTC.

As regards this clone: The junction shows a germline mismatch at one end, possibly a read error. The rearrangement joins TRBV4-2 to TRBJ1-2, with D perhaps matching TRBD1 (5 bases). There are 13 residues in the CDR3. Per germline, CDR1 LGHNA and CDR2 YNFKEQ. CDR3 in amino acids: CASSPTRQGIINF. The CDR3 nucleotides are TGTGCCAGCAGCCCAACCCGCCAGGGAATAATAAACTTC.

The chain is built from TRBV7-2 and TRBJ2-1, with 8 bases aligning to TRBD1. This CDR3 region has 15 residues. The germline gives CDR1 SGHTA, CDR2 FQGNSA. Losses at the gene ends were 6 bases for V and 4 bases for J; bases not matched to a gene: 8. In nucleotides, the CDR3 is TGTGCCAGCAGTTCGCAGGGGGCGCGTTACAATGAGCAGTTCTTC. Its protein product is CASSSQGARYNEQFF.

This chain joins TRBV6-4 and TRBJ2-1; the match to TRBD2 covers 9 bases. V gave up 3 bases and J gave up 4 bases; unmatched junction bases: 4. The CDR3 has 15 residues. Germline CDR1 reads MRHNA; CDR2 reads SNTAGT. The CDR3 region has the DNA TGTGCCAGCAGTGAAGTAGCGGGAGAATACAATGAGCAGTTCTTC. Encoded protein: CASSEVAGEYNEQFF.

This sequence joins TRBV19 and TRBJ2-1, with TRBD1 matching over 7 bases. Germline CDR1 LNHDA, CDR2 SQIVND (reference sequence). V shed 4 bases, J shed 0 bases, and the junction held 3 bases outside the gene matches. This CDR3 comprises 15 residues. The CDR3 DNA follows: TGTGCCAGTAGTAGGGGACAGAGCTCCTACAATGAGCAGTTCTTC. This encodes CASSRGQSSYNEQFF.

The chain combines TRBV10-3 with TRBJ2-7; 8 nucleotides align to TRBD1. The CDR3 runs to 15 residues. The germline V gene has CDR1 ENHRY and CDR2 SYGVKD. With V trimmed by 6 bases and J by 5 bases, 12 bases remained unmatched. The CDR3 DNA is TGTGCCATCAGCCGGACAGGGACTTTAACCGACGAGCAGTACTTC. Amino acid sequence: CAISRTGTLTDEQYF.

The chain links TRBV27 to TRBJ2-1, with TRBD1 matching 7 bases. CDR1 and CDR2 from the germline V gene are MNHEY and SMNVEV (reference sequence). This CDR3 is built from 15 residues. V lost 7 bases and J lost 4; bases outside the gene matches: 10. The CDR3 protein is CASTSRGTAYNEQFF. The DNA of the CDR3 is TGTGCCAGCACCTCCCGAGGGACAGCTTACAATGAGCAGTTCTTC.